This T cell receptor beta chain originates from a study of cytomegalovirus exposure and HLA in healthy donors. Study-wide points: It was reported that the classifier diagnosed cytomegalovirus status with high specificity and sensitivity in both the original and validation cohorts.

Sequencing was performed with immunoSEQ multiplex PCR; in TCRdb, only in-frame clones are kept and a portion is missing. The data show about 300,000 clones, with more than 75% seen just once and about 0.85% held by the top ten. Of note for this clone: What it binds is unknown.

It was the roughly 110-subject validation cohort, separate from the roughly 700-subject first cohort, to which the donors belonged. Germline V gene lookup returns CDR1 MGHRA and CDR2 YSYEKL. V was pared by 3 bases and J by 6 bases, with 14 bases between. The CDR3 extends over 14 amino acids. The TCR sequence derives from a woman between 18 and 29 years old in good health and CMV-seronegative. V is TRBV4-1 and J is TRBJ1-1; D remains ambiguous. The sequenced sample was PBMCs. CDR3 sequence reads: CASSQLLSPPEAFF. The CDR3 DNA reads as TGCGCCAGCAGCCAGCTCCTAAGCCCTCCTGAAGCTTTCTTT.